Presented here are 2 T cell receptor beta chains from one specimen sequenced in a study of blood T cell repertoires in COVID-19. The assay was immunoSEQ multiplex PCR, and TCRdb's table has in-frame clones only and misses some. The repertoire holds about 220,000 clones, with around 80% as singletons. The specimen sequenced was peripheral blood. All receptors derive from a woman in her 70s with acute or convalescent COVID-19.

V and J are TRBV9 and TRBJ2-7; 7 bases are a match to TRBD1. The V segment lost 3 bases and the J segment 0 bases; nucleotides outside the gene matches: 9. The CDR3 loop spans 16 amino acids. The germline V gene has CDR1 SGDLS and CDR2 YYNGEE. The DNA for the CDR3 is TGTGCCAGCAGCGAGACGACAGGGATCAACTCCTACGAGCAGTACTTC. This translates into CASSETTGINSYEQYF.

CDR3 loop: CASSREANEKLFF. The CDR3 DNA sequence: TGCGCCAGCTCCAGGGAGGCTAATGAAAAACTGTTTTTT. The chain uses TRBV5-1 and TRBJ1-4; D is possibly TRBD1 (5 bases). This CDR3 is built from 13 residues. V was pared by 7 bases and J by 3 bases, with 10 bases between. The germline V gene encodes CDR1 SGHRS and CDR2 YFSETQ.